Detailed here is one T cell receptor beta chain. Its antigen remains unknown. The data stem from a study of T cell clonotyping in hematopoietic cell transplantation. In the study overall: Recipients' pretransplant samples followed cytoreduction. Study outcomes and limitations: Higher Inverse Simpson Index values in graft donor and pretransplant recipient predicted broader posttransplant TCR diversity. After transplant, recipient diversity fell while pathologically expanded clonotypes grew through day 180.

Profiling relied on immunoSEQ multiplex PCR, and the TCRdb table lists in-frame clones only, not all of them. The table includes 35,000 to 45,000 clones, roughly 96% detected once. The time point here: recipient sample about 28 days before transplant, after cytoreduction. V was shortened by 6 bases and J by 0 bases, with 12 bases between the two germline ends. The CDR3 extends over 14 amino acids. The germline CDR1 and CDR2 sequences are SNHLY and FYNNEI. Material: peripheral blood mononuclear cells, obtained before stem cell transplant. The source of this sequence is a man aged 40-49 years with chronic myeloid leukemia. Some clones in this sample may be carry-over from other donors' samples. The chain carries TRBV2 and TRBJ2-7; D possibly corresponds to TRBD1 (6 bases). This CDR3 reads CASRGAYRSYEQYF. The CDR3 region has the DNA TGTGCCAGCAGGGGGGCATACCGCTCCTACGAGCAGTACTTC.